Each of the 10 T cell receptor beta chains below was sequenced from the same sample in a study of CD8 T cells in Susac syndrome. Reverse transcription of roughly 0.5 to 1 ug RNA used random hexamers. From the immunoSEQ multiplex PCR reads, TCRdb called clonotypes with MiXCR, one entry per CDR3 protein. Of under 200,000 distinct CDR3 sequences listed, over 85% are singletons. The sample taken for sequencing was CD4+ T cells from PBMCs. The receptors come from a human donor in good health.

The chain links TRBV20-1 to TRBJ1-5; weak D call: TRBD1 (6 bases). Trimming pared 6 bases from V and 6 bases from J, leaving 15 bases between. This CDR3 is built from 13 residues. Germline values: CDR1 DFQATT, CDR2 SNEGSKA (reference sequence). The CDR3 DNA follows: TGCAGTGCGGCAACAGGGAGGGGTCAGCCCCAGCATTTT. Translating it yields CSAATGRGQPQHF.

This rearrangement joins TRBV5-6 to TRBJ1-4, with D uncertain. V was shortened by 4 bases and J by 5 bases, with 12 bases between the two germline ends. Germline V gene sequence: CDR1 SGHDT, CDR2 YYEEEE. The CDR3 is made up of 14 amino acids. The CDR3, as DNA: TGTGCCAGCAGCCTCGGGAGGATGAATGAAAAACTGTTTTTT. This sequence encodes CASSLGRMNEKLFF.

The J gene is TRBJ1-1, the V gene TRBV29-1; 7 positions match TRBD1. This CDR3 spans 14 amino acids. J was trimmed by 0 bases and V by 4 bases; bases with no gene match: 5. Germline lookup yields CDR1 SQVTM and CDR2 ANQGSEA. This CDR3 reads CSVGDRKLNTEAFF. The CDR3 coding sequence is TGCAGCGTTGGGGACAGAAAACTGAACACTGAAGCTTTCTTT.

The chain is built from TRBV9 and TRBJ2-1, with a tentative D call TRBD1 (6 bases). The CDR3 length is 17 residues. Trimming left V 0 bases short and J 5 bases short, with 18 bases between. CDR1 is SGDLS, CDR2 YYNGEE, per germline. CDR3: CASSVETGPFPNNEQFF. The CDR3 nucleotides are TGTGCCAGCAGCGTAGAAACAGGGCCGTTTCCCAACAATGAGCAGTTCTTC.

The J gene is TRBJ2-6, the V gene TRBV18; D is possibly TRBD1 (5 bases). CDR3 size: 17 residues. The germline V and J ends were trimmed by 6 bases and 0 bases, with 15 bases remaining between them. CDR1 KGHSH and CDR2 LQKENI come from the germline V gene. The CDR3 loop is CASSLQGLVSGANVLTF. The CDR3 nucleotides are TGTGCCAGCTCGCTCCAGGGTCTGGTCTCTGGGGCCAACGTCCTGACTTTC.

CDR3 sequence (DNA): TGTGCCAGCAGTTACTCCAGGGGCTTGGAGACCCAGTACTTC. Translation gives CASSYSRGLETQYF. The V gene is TRBV6-2 or TRBV6-3, the J gene TRBJ2-5; weak D call: TRBD1 (6 bases). The CDR3 spans 14 residues. Germline assignment: CDR1 MNHEY and CDR2 SVGEGT. Trimming pared 0 bases from V and 5 bases from J, leaving 10 bases between.

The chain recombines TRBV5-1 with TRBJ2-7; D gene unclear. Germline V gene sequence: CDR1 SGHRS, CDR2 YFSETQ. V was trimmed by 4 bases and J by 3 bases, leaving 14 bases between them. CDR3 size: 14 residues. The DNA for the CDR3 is TGCGCCAGCAGCCCCACGGCGTCAGGCTACGAGCAGTACTTC. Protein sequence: CASSPTASGYEQYF.

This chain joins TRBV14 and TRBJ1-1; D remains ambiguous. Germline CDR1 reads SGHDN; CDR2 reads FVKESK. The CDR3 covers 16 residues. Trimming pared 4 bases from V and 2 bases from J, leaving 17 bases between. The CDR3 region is CASSPPFGAENTEAFF. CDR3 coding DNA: TGTGCCAGCAGCCCCCCCTTCGGAGCTGAAAACACTGAAGCTTTCTTT.

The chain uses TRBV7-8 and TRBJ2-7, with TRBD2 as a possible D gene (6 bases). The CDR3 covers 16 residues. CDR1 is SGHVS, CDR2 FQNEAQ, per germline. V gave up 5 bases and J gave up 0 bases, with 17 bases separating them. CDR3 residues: CASSPKAGGTSYEQYV. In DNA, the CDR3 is TGTGCCAGCAGCCCTAAAGCAGGCGGGACCTCCTACGAGCAGTACGTC.

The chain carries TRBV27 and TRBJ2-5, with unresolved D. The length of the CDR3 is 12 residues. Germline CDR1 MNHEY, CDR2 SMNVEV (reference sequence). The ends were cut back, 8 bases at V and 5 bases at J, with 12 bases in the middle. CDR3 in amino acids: CASGVFRETQYF. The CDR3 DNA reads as TGTGCCAGCGGCGTTTTTCGGGAGACCCAGTACTTC.